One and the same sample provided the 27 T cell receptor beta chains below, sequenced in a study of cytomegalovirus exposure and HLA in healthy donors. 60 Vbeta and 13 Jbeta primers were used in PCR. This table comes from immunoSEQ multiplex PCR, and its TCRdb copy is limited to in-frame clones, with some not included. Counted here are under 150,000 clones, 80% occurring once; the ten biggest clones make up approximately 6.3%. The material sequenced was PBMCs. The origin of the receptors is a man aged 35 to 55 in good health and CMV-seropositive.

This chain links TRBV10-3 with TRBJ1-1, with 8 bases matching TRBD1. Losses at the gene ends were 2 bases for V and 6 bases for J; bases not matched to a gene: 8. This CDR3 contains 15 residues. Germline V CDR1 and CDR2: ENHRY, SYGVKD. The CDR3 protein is CAISEMPGGAAEAFF. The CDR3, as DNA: TGTGCCATCAGTGAGATGCCAGGGGGCGCGGCTGAAGCTTTCTTT.

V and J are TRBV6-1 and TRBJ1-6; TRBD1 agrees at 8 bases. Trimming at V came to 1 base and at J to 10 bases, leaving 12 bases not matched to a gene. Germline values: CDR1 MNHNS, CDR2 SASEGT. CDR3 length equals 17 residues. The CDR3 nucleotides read TGTGCCAGCAGTGAAGATAGGGCAGGGGGCGCTTGGTCACCCCTCCACTTT. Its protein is CASSEDRAGGAWSPLHF.

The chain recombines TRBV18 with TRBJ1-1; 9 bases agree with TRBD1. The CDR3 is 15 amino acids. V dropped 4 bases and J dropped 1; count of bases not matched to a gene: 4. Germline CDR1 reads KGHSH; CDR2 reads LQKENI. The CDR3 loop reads CASSRPGQGNTEAFF. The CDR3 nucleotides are TGTGCCAGCTCACGACCGGGACAGGGGAACACTGAAGCTTTCTTT.

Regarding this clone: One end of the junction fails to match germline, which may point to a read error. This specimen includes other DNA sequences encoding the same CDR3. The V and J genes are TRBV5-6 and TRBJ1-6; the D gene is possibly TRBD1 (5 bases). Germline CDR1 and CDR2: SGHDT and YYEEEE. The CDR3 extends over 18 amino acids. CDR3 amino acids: CASSLWGKGSSYNSPLHF. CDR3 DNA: TGTGCCAGCAGCTTGTGGGGCAAGGGAAGCTCCTATAATTCCCCCCTCCACTTT.

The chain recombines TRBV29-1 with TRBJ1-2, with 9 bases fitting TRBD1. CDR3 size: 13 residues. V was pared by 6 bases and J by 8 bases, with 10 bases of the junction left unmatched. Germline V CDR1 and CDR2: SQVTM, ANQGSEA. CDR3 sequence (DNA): TGCAGCGTCTATACCGGGACAGGGCACGGCTACACCTTC. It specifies CSVYTGTGHGYTF. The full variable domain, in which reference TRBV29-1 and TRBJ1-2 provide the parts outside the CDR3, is SAVISQKPSRDICQRGTSLTIQCQVDSQVTMMFWYRQQPGQSLTLIATANQGSEATYESGFVIDKFPISRPNLTFSTLTVSNMSPEDSSIYLCSVYTGTGHGYTFGSGTRLTVV.

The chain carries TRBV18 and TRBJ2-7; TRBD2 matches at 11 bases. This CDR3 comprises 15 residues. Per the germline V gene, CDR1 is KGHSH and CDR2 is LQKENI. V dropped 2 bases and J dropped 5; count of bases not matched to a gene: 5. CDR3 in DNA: TGTGCCAGCTCACCAACTAGCGGGGGCCACCACGAGCAGTACTTC. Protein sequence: CASSPTSGGHHEQYF.

CDR3 sequence (DNA): TGTGCCATCGGACCGGGACAGGGGTTCAATGAGCAGTTCTTC. It yields the protein CAIGPGQGFNEQFF. V and J are TRBV6-5 and TRBJ2-1; 10 nucleotides agree with TRBD1. Germline CDR1 is MNHEY and CDR2 is SVGAGI. The CDR3 is 14 amino acids. The junction had 9 bases not matched to a gene; V was cut back by 10 bases and J by 6 bases.

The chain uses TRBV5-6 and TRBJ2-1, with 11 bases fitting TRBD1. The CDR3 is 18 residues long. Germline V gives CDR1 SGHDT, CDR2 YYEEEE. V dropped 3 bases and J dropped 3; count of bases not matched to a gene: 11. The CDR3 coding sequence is TGTGCCAGCAGCTGGGCAGAAGCCGGGACAGGGGGCTACAATGAGCAGTTCTTC. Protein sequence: CASSWAEAGTGGYNEQFF.

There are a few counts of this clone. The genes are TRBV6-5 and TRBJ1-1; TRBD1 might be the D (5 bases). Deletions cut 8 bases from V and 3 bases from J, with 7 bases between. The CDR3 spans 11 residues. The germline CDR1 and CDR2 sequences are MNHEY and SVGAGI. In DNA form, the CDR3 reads TGTGCCAGCGGACACCACACTGAAGCTTTCTTT. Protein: CASGHHTEAFF.

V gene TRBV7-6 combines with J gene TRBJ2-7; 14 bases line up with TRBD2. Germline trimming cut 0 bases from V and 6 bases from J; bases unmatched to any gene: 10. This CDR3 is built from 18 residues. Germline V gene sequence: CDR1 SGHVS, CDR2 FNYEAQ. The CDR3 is CASSLATSGGAFPSEQYF. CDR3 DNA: TGTGCCAGCAGCTTAGCGACTAGCGGGGGGGCCTTCCCCTCCGAGCAGTACTTC.

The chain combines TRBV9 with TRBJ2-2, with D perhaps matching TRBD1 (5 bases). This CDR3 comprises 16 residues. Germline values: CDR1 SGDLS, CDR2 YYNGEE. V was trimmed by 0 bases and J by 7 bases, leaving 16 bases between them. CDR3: CASSVAGTQGGGELFF. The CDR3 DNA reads TGTGCCAGCAGCGTAGCCGGAACTCAGGGTGGCGGGGAGCTGTTTTTT.

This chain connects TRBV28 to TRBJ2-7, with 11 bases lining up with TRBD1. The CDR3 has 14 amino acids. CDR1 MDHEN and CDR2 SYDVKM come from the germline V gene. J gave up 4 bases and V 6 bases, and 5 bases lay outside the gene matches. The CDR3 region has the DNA TGTGCCAGCAGGGGGACAGGGGGGTCTTACGAGCAGTACTTC. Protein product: CASRGTGGSYEQYF. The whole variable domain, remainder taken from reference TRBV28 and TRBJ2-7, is DVKVTQSSRYLVKRTGEKVFLECVQDMDHENMFWYRQDPGLGLRLIYFSYDVKMKEKGDIPEGYSVSREKKERFSLILESASTNQTSMYLCASRGTGGSYEQYFGPGTRLTVT.

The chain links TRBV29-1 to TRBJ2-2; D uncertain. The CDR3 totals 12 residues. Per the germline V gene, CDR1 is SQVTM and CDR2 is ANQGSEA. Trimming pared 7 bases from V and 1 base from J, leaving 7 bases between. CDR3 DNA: TGCAGCGGGGCCCGGAACACCGGGGAGCTGTTTTTT. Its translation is CSGARNTGELFF.

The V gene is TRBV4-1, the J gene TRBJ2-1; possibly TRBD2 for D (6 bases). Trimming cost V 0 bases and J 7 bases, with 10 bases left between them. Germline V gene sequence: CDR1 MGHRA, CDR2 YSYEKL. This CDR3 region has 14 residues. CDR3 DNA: TGCGCCAGCAGCCAAGAATCTGGGAGGAATGAGCAGTTCTTC. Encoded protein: CASSQESGRNEQFF.

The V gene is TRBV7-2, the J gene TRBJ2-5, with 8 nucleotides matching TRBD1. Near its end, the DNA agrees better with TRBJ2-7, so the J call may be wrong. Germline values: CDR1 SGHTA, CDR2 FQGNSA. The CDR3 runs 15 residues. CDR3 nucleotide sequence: TGTGCCAGCAGCCCACAGGGGGTTGTCTCCTACGAGCAGTACTTC. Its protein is CASSPQGVVSYEQYF.

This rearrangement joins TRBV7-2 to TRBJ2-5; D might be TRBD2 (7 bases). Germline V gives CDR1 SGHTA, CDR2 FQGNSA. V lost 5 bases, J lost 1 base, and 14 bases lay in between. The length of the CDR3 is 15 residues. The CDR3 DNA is TGTGCCAGCAGCCGGGGGGCCCAGGGCCAAGAGACCCAGTACTTC. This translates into CASSRGAQGQETQYF.

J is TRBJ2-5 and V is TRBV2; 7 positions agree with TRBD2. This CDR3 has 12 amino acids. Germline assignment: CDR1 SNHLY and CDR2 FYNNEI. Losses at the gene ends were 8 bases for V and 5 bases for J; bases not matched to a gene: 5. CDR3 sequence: CASALAVETQYF. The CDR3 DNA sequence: TGTGCCAGCGCCCTAGCGGTGGAGACCCAGTACTTC. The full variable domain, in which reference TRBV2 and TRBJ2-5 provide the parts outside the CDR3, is EPEVTQTPSHQVTQMGQEVILRCVPISNHLYFYWYRQILGQKVEFLVSFYNNEISEKSEIFDDQFSVERPDGSNFTLKIRSTKLEDSAMYFCASALAVETQYFGPGTRLLVL.

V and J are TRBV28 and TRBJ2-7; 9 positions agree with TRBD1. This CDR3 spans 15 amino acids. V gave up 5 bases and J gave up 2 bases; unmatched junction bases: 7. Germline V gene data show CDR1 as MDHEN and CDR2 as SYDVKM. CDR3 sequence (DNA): TGTGCCAGCAGTATACCGCGACAGGGGGCCTACGAGCAGTACTTC. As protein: CASSIPRQGAYEQYF.

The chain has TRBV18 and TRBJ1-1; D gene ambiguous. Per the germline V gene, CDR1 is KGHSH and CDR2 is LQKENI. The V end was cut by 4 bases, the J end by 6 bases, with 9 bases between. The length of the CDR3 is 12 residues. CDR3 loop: CASSRPGAEAFF. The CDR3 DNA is TGTGCCAGCTCACGACCGGGAGCTGAAGCTTTCTTT.

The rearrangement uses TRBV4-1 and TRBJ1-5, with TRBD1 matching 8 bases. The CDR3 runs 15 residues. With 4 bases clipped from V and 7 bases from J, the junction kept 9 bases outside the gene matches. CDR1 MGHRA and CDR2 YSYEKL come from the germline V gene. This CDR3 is CASSPGDRRRQPQHF. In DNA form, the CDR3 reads TGCGCCAGCAGCCCTGGGGACAGGCGGAGACAGCCCCAGCATTTT.

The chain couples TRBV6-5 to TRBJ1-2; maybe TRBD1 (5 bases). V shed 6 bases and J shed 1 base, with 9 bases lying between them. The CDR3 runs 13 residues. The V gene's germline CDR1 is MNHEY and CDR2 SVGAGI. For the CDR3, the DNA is TGTGCCAGCAGGGACACGCTTAACTATGGCTACACCTTC. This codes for CASRDTLNYGYTF.

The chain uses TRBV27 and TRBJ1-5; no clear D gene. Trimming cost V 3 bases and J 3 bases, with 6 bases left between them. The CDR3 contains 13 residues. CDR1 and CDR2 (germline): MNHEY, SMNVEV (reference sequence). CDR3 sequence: CASSFSINQPQHF. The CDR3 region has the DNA TGTGCCAGCAGTTTTAGTATCAATCAGCCCCAGCATTTT.

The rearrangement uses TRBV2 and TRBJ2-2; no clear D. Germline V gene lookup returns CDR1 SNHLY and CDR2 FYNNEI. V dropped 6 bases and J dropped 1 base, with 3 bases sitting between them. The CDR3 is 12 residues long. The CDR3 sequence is CASSQNTGELFF. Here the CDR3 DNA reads TGTGCCAGCAGCCAGAACACCGGGGAGCTGTTTTTT.

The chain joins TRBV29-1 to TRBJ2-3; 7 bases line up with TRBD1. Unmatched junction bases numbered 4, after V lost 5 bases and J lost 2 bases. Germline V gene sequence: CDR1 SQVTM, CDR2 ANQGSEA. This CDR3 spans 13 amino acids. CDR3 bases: TGCAGCGTTTCACAGGGGTTCACAGATACGCAGTATTTT. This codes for CSVSQGFTDTQYF.

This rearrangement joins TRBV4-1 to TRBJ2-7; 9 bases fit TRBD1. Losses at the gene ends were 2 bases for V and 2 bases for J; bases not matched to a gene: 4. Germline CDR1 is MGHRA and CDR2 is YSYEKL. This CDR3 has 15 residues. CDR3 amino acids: CASSQTTGGTYEQYF. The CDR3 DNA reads TGCGCCAGCAGCCAAACGACAGGGGGAACCTACGAGCAGTACTTC.

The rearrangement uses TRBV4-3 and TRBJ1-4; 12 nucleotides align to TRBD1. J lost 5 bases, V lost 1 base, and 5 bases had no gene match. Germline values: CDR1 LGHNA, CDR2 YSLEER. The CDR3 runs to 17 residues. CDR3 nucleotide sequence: TGCGCCAGCAGCCAAGGAGGGACAGGGGGCTGGAATGAAAAACTGTTTTTT. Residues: CASSQGGTGGWNEKLFF.

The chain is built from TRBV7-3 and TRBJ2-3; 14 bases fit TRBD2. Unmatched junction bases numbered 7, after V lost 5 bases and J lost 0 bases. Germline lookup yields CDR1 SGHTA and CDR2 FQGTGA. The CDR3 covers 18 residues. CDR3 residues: CASSHGTSGSLSTDTQYF. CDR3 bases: TGTGCCAGCAGCCACGGGACTAGCGGGAGTCTTAGCACAGATACGCAGTATTTT.